The next 23 T cell receptor beta chains were all read from a single sample in a study of shared clonotypes between healthy human individuals. The assay was immunoSEQ multiplex PCR, and TCRdb's table has in-frame clones only and misses some. The table includes millions of clones, more than 80% detected once. The sequenced sample was naive CD4+ T cells sorted from blood. Subset defined: CD45RA+ positively selected. Receptors originate from a man in his late teens or twenties in good health.

Notes on this clone: In the same sample, other DNA sequences code for this CDR3. V is TRBV7-2 and J is TRBJ1-5; D may be TRBD1 (6 bases). The germline CDR1 and CDR2 sequences are SGHTA and FQGNSA. V lost 5 bases and J lost 4, with 12 bases in between. The CDR3 consists of 14 residues. The CDR3 sequence is CASSPRGGNQPQHF. DNA of the CDR3: TGTGCCAGCAGCCCACGAGGGGGAAATCAGCCCCAGCATTTT.

V usage is TRBV19 and J usage is TRBJ1-6; D uncertain. This CDR3 spans 16 amino acids. Looked up from germline, CDR1 is LNHDA and CDR2 is SQIVND (reference sequence). Trimming cost V 4 bases and J 4 bases, with 14 bases left between them. CDR3 sequence reads: CASSSGFTNYNSPLHF. CDR3 sequence (DNA): TGTGCCAGTAGTAGCGGGTTTACCAATTATAATTCACCCCTCCACTTT.

This clone appeared a single time. The V call is TRBV20-1, the J call TRBJ2-7; D remains ambiguous. This CDR3 has 11 amino acids. Germline CDR1 and CDR2: DFQATT and SNEGSKA (reference sequence). V lost 3 bases and J 5 bases, leaving 8 bases between the germline ends. CDR3 protein: CSASQGHEQYF. CDR3 sequence (DNA): TGCAGTGCTAGTCAAGGGCACGAGCAGTACTTC.

This clone has just a few counts. Written as DNA, the CDR3 is TGTGCCAGCAGCTTAGTTATAAGGACAGCGAACACCGGGGAGCTGTTTTTT. Its protein is CASSLVIRTANTGELFF. This sequence joins TRBV11-2 and TRBJ2-2; D is perhaps TRBD1 (6 bases). The germline V and J ends were trimmed by 1 base and 0 bases, with 12 bases remaining between them. The CDR3 length is 17 residues. Germline assignment: CDR1 SGHAT and CDR2 FQNNGV.

The table lists this clone with a count of one. This chain links TRBV15 with TRBJ2-1; 8 bases fit TRBD2. Losses at the gene ends were 3 bases for V and 0 bases for J; bases not matched to a gene: 7. The CDR3 covers 17 residues. The germline gives CDR1 LNHNV, CDR2 YYDKDF (reference sequence). Written as DNA, the CDR3 is TGTGCCACCAGCAGGGATAGCGGGGCCATCTCCTACAATGAGCAGTTCTTC. Translation: CATSRDSGAISYNEQFF.

V usage is TRBV30 and J usage is TRBJ2-7; 9 bases fit TRBD1. In germline, CDR1 is GTSNPN, CDR2 SVGIG (reference sequence). V lost 7 bases, J lost 3 bases, and 7 bases stayed unmatched. CDR3 length: 13 amino acids. The CDR3: CAYATGGSYEQYF. CDR3 DNA: TGTGCCTACGCGACAGGGGGTAGCTACGAGCAGTACTTC.

For this clone: The sample contains more than one DNA sequence encoding this CDR3. The gene calls are TRBV5-4 and TRBJ1-2; D not certain. The CDR3 is 13 amino acids. V lost 0 bases and J lost 2, with 5 bases in between. Looked up from germline, CDR1 is SGHNT and CDR2 is YYREEE (reference sequence). DNA of the CDR3: TGTGCCAGCAGCTTGGCAGGCAACTATGGCTACACCTTC. Protein: CASSLAGNYGYTF.

The chain uses TRBV19 and TRBJ2-1; TRBD2 matches 9 bases. J was trimmed by 8 bases and V by 9 bases; bases with no gene match: 14. This CDR3 is 15 amino acids long. Germline CDR1 reads LNHDA; CDR2 reads SQIVND (reference sequence). This CDR3 reads CASNRAGGRADEQFF. The DNA of the CDR3 is TGTGCCAGCAACCGAGCCGGCGGGAGGGCCGATGAGCAGTTCTTC.

This sequence joins TRBV6-1 and TRBJ1-6, with 9 positions matching TRBD1. V lost 4 bases and J lost 0; bases outside the gene matches: 10. The length of the CDR3 is 19 residues. Germline assignment: CDR1 MNHNS and CDR2 SASEGT. CDR3 protein: CASSAIGTGSSSYNSPLHF. The CDR3, as DNA: TGTGCCAGCAGTGCGATCGGGACAGGGTCATCCTCCTATAATTCACCCCTCCACTTT.

This clone was observed a single time. V usage is TRBV6-6 and J usage is TRBJ1-2; perhaps TRBD1 as D (6 bases). V lost 6 bases and J lost 4, with 12 bases in between. CDR3 size: 13 residues. Per germline, CDR1 MNHNY and CDR2 SVGAGI (reference sequence). The CDR3 loop reads CASSLTGFYGYTF. The CDR3, as DNA: TGTGCCAGCAGCCTGACAGGCTTCTATGGCTACACCTTC.

This sequence joins TRBV9 and TRBJ2-1; D possibly corresponds to TRBD2 (5 bases). Germline V CDR1 and CDR2: SGDLS, YYNGEE. V lost 0 bases and J lost 9, with 13 bases in between. CDR3 length: 14 amino acids. This CDR3 is CASSVATEAGEQFF. The CDR3 DNA is TGTGCCAGCAGCGTAGCTACGGAGGCCGGTGAGCAGTTCTTC.

The chain carries TRBV11-2 and TRBJ2-3, with 8 positions matching TRBD2. The CDR3 sequence is 17 residues long. CDR1 is SGHAT and CDR2 is FQNNGV in the germline V gene. The junction had 6 bases not matched to a gene; V was cut back by 1 base and J by 0 bases. CDR3 nucleotides: TGTGCCAGCAGCTTAGTGGGTAGCGGGACTAGCACAGATACGCAGTATTTT. Encoded protein: CASSLVGSGTSTDTQYF.

The CDR3, as DNA: TGTGCCAGCAGCAACGGGATCCTAGGCAACGTCCTGACTTTC. Residues: CASSNGILGNVLTF. V is TRBV9 and J is TRBJ2-6, with D maybe TRBD2 (5 bases). CDR1 is SGDLS, CDR2 YYNGEE, per germline. Trimming shortened V by 4 bases and J by 9 bases, and 14 bases separated the two germline ends. There are 14 residues in the CDR3.

Of note for this clone: The sample carries other DNA sequences with the same CDR3. The chain uses TRBV7-9 and TRBJ1-5; 10 positions match TRBD1. Germline lookup yields CDR1 SEHNR and CDR2 FQNEAQ (reference sequence). After removal of 5 bases from V and 4 bases from J, the junction contained 2 bases not matched to a gene. The CDR3 spans 14 residues. This CDR3 reads CASSPGQGNQPQHF. The CDR3 bases are TGTGCCAGCAGCCCGGGACAGGGGAATCAGCCCCAGCATTTT.

The chain joins TRBV7-2 to TRBJ2-5; D possibly matches TRBD1 or TRBD2 (7 bases each). This CDR3 has 16 residues. The ends were cut back, 5 bases at V and 2 bases at J, with 18 bases in the middle. Germline CDR1 is SGHTA and CDR2 is FQGNSA. The CDR3 loop reads CASSPKTGRGQETQYF. The CDR3 DNA follows: TGTGCCAGCAGCCCTAAGACAGGGAGGGGGCAAGAGACCCAGTACTTC. Full variable domain (missing parts from reference TRBV7-2 and TRBJ2-5): GAGVSQSPSNKVTEKGKDVELRCDPISGHTALYWYRQSLGQGLEFLIYFQGNSAPDKSGLPSDRFSAERTGGSVSTLTIQRTQQEDSAVYLCASSPKTGRGQETQYFGPGTRLLVL.

The rearrangement joins TRBV2 to TRBJ2-3, with TRBD2 identical over 13 bases. The CDR3 has 15 residues. With V trimmed by 9 bases and J by 3 bases, 6 bases remained unmatched. Germline V gives CDR1 SNHLY, CDR2 FYNNEI. The CDR3 is CASTSGRASTDTQYF. For the CDR3, the DNA is TGTGCCAGTACTAGCGGGAGGGCTTCGACAGATACGCAGTATTTT.

The chain employs TRBV5-1 and TRBJ1-1, with TRBD1 as a possible D gene (6 bases). V shed 3 bases and J shed 4 bases, with 22 bases lying between them. The CDR3 covers 17 residues. Germline CDR1 and CDR2: SGHRS and YFSETQ. The CDR3 DNA is TGCGCCAGCAGCTCACCCCGGACAGCCGACACGGGCACTGAAGCTTTCTTT. It codes for CASSSPRTADTGTEAFF.

The chain couples TRBV7-2 to TRBJ2-1, with D possibly matching TRBD2 (6 bases). This CDR3 spans 15 amino acids. The ends were cut back, 2 bases at V and 5 bases at J, with 13 bases in the middle. CDR1 and CDR2 from the germline V gene are SGHTA and FQGNSA. CDR3 loop: CASSLMGTENNEQFF. The CDR3 coding sequence is TGTGCCAGCAGCTTAATGGGGACTGAAAACAATGAGCAGTTCTTC.

This rearrangement joins TRBV5-6 to TRBJ2-1; weak D call: TRBD1 (5 bases). The CDR3 has 13 residues. V shed 3 bases and J shed 7 bases, with 11 bases lying between them. Germline lookup yields CDR1 SGHDT and CDR2 YYEEEE. CDR3: CASSSTQENEQFF. CDR3 DNA: TGTGCCAGCAGCTCAACACAGGAGAATGAGCAGTTCTTC.

The V and J genes are TRBV30 and TRBJ1-3; TRBD1 matches at 7 bases. The CDR3 consists of 12 residues. The germline V gene encodes CDR1 GTSNPN and CDR2 SVGIG (reference sequence). Losses at the gene ends were 5 bases for V and 6 bases for J; bases not matched to a gene: 4. This chain's CDR3 is CAWGTVVNTIYF. The CDR3 DNA is TGTGCCTGGGGGACAGTCGTAAACACCATATATTTT.

CDR3 in DNA: TGTGCCAGCAGCCGCTTAGGAGGTACTGCCACCGGGGAGCTGTTTTTT. Protein: CASSRLGGTATGELFF. This chain joins TRBV11-2 and TRBJ2-2; D may be TRBD2 (5 bases). V was shortened by 5 bases and J by 4 bases, with 17 bases between the two germline ends. The CDR3 is made up of 16 amino acids. In germline, CDR1 is SGHAT, CDR2 FQNNGV. The variable domain in full, completed from reference TRBV11-2 and TRBJ2-2, reads EAGVAQSPRYKIIEKRQSVAFWCNPISGHATLYWYQQILGQGPKLLIQFQNNGVVDDSQLPKDRFSAERLKGVDSTLKIQPAKLEDSAVYLCASSRLGGTATGELFFGEGSRLTVL.

This clone occurred once. The CDR3 sequence: CASSNDRVAGELFF. The CDR3 nucleotides are TGTGCCAGCAGCAACGACAGGGTCGCCGGGGAGCTGTTTTTT. The J gene is TRBJ2-2, the V gene TRBV7-2; 7 positions match TRBD1. V lost 5 bases and J lost 6; bases outside the gene matches: 6. Germline values: CDR1 SGHTA, CDR2 FQGNSA. This CDR3 contains 14 residues. Full variable domain (remainder filled in from reference TRBV7-2 and TRBJ2-2): GAGVSQSPSNKVTEKGKDVELRCDPISGHTALYWYRQSLGQGLEFLIYFQGNSAPDKSGLPSDRFSAERTGGSVSTLTIQRTQQEDSAVYLCASSNDRVAGELFFGEGSRLTVL.

The chain employs TRBV7-3 and TRBJ1-1, with TRBD1 identical over 9 bases. The CDR3 runs 14 residues. The trim removed 5 bases at V and 5 bases at J, leaving 6 bases unmatched. Germline-derived CDR1 and CDR2 are SGHTA and FQGTGA. The CDR3, as DNA: TGTGCCAGCAGCCAAACAGGGGGCGGGACTGAAGCTTTCTTT. It specifies CASSQTGGGTEAFF.